The 3 T cell receptor beta chains listed next were all sequenced from one sample in a study of technical replicates of blood from several donors. Sequencing used immunoSEQ multiplex PCR; TCRdb keeps in-frame clones, though not all of them. This sample has 75,000 to 95,000 clones, with roughly 94% found just once. The sequencing sample was made of T cells isolated from PBMCs. The receptor set was obtained from a human donor in good health.

The chain links TRBV29-1 to TRBJ2-5; possible D gene TRBD2, 5 bases. The CDR3 extends over 12 amino acids. Germline CDR1 is SQVTM and CDR2 is ANQGSEA. The V gene lost 1 base and the J gene lost 4 bases, with 7 bases spanning the gap. DNA for the CDR3: TGCAGCGTTGAAGGGGAGAGAGAGACCCAGTACTTC. It translates to CSVEGERETQYF.

This rearrangement joins TRBV28 to TRBJ1-1; maybe TRBD1 (5 bases). CDR3 length: 13 residues. The V gene lost 5 bases and the J gene lost 1 base, with 8 bases spanning the gap. Germline V gene data show CDR1 as MDHEN and CDR2 as SYDVKM. The CDR3: CASSETENTEAFF. For the CDR3, the DNA is TGTGCCAGCAGTGAGACAGAGAACACTGAAGCTTTCTTT.

V usage is TRBV10-2 and J usage is TRBJ2-1; TRBD2 matches at 11 bases. Germline assignment: CDR1 WSHSY and CDR2 SAAADI. This CDR3 contains 15 residues. V trimming: 0 bases; J trimming: 9 bases; junction bases outside the gene matches: 4. The DNA of the CDR3 is TGCGCCAGCAGTGAGTCCATAGCGGGAGGGCTTGAGCAGTTCTTC. This translates into CASSESIAGGLEQFF.